The 8 T cell receptor beta chains reported below all come from one sample, sequenced in a study of blood T cell repertoires in COVID-19. This table comes from immunoSEQ multiplex PCR, and its TCRdb copy is limited to in-frame clones, with some not included. The table lists roughly 80,000 clones, approximately 87% of them singletons. The material sequenced was peripheral blood. The receptors shown here come from a man aged 80 or over in a cohort sampled during active COVID-19.

In DNA form, the CDR3 reads TGTGCCAGCAGTGACTCGACAGGGGGAAGCAATCAGCCCCAGCATTTT. This sequence encodes CASSDSTGGSNQPQHF. V usage is TRBV25-1 and J usage is TRBJ1-5; 9 bases line up with TRBD1. With 3 bases clipped from V and 1 base from J, the junction kept 4 bases outside the gene matches. Germline CDR1 is MGHDK and CDR2 is SYGVNS. This CDR3 spans 16 amino acids.

This clone was observed a few times. The CDR3 nucleotides read TGTGCCAGCAGCCAAGTAACAGGGGGAGATGGCTACACCTTC. Translation gives CASSQVTGGDGYTF. The chain links TRBV14 to TRBJ1-2; 8 positions match TRBD1. V lost 1 base to trimming and J lost 6 bases; unmatched junction nucleotides: 4. Germline V lookup: CDR1 SGHDN, CDR2 FVKESK. The CDR3 runs to 14 residues.

V is TRBV7-9 and J is TRBJ2-7, with D perhaps TRBD2 (6 bases). The CDR3 runs 14 residues. Per the germline V gene, CDR1 is SEHNR and CDR2 is FQNEAQ (reference sequence). V lost 7 bases and J lost 2, with 15 bases in between. CDR3 nucleotides: TGTGCCAGCAACCCTGGGGGGTCTGCCTACGAGCAGTACTTC. Protein sequence: CASNPGGSAYEQYF.

The chain is built from TRBV19 and TRBJ1-6, with a weak D call TRBD1 (5 bases). The CDR3 extends over 14 amino acids. Germline assignment: CDR1 LNHDA and CDR2 SQIVND (reference sequence). The V end was cut by 7 bases, the J end by 3 bases, with 10 bases between. The CDR3 loop reads CASTQGGYNSPLHF. The CDR3 region has the DNA TGTGCCAGTACCCAGGGCGGCTATAATTCACCCCTCCACTTT.

The chain couples TRBV28 to TRBJ1-3; 8 bases fit TRBD1. Germline CDR1 reads MDHEN; CDR2 reads SYDVKM. J was trimmed by 2 bases and V by 6 bases; bases with no gene match: 9. The length of the CDR3 is 16 residues. CDR3 sequence: CASRSPSGGPGNTIYF. DNA of the CDR3: TGTGCCAGCAGGTCCCCTTCAGGGGGCCCTGGAAACACCATATATTTT. The full variable domain, its missing parts supplied by reference TRBV28 and TRBJ1-3, is DVKVTQSSRYLVKRTGEKVFLECVQDMDHENMFWYRQDPGLGLRLIYFSYDVKMKEKGDIPEGYSVSREKKERFSLILESASTNQTSMYLCASRSPSGGPGNTIYFGEGSWLTVV.

The chain uses TRBV5-1 and TRBJ1-2; 10 bases line up with TRBD1. The CDR3 is made up of 14 amino acids. V was clipped by 4 bases and J by 3 bases; unmatched bases: 3. Germline CDR1 reads SGHRS; CDR2 reads YFSETQ. Here the CDR3 reads CASSPGTGDYGYTF. The CDR3 region has the DNA TGCGCCAGCAGCCCCGGGACAGGGGACTATGGCTACACCTTC.

CDR3 coding DNA: TGTGCCAGCACCAAGGACTGGAACAATGAGCAGTTCTTC. It translates to CASTKDWNNEQFF. This chain joins TRBV9 and TRBJ2-1, with a possible D match to TRBD2 (5 bases). V dropped 6 bases and J dropped 5 bases, with 12 bases sitting between them. The germline CDR1 and CDR2 sequences are SGDLS and YYNGEE. This CDR3 spans 13 amino acids.

The CDR3 sequence: CASRTTGGVKNIQYF. The CDR3 DNA sequence: TGTGCCAGTAGAACAACAGGGGGCGTCAAAAACATTCAGTACTTC. The genes are TRBV19 and TRBJ2-4; 9 nucleotides align to TRBD1. There are 15 residues in the CDR3. CDR1 LNHDA and CDR2 SQIVND come from the germline V gene (reference sequence). The V and J ends lost 6 bases and 3 bases, in that order; junction bases with no gene match: 6.